What follows are 14 T cell receptor beta chains derived from one specimen sequenced in a study of molecular identifiers for immune sequencing clone quantification. TCRdb passed the PCR reads through MiXCR, listing each CDR3 protein once. In the table there are some 65,000 distinct CDR3 sequences, about 18% of which are singletons. Sequenced sample: naive CD8+ T cells from blood, with Jurkat cell RNA spiked in. Specified subset: FACS-sorted CD8+CD4-CCR7+CD45RA+ naive T cells. The receptors were gathered from a human donor in good health. Some libraries in this study had Jurkat cell RNA spiked in.

This clonotype was counted at least ten times. This chain links TRBV6-6 with TRBJ2-3; TRBD2 matches at 12 bases. The V gene end was trimmed by 2 bases and the J gene end by 4 bases; junction bases not matched to a gene: 4. Germline V CDR1 and CDR2: MNHNY, SVGAGI (reference sequence). This CDR3 is 16 amino acids long. The CDR3 loop reads CASSYQTSGSADTQYF. DNA for the CDR3: TGTGCCAGCAGTTACCAGACTAGCGGGAGTGCAGATACGCAGTATTTT.

About this clonotype itself: One base away lies a much larger clone, so this may be a sequencing read error. This chain uses TRBV11-2 with TRBJ2-7; 8 positions agree with TRBD2. CDR1 is SGHAT, CDR2 FQNNGV, per germline. V trimming: 1 base; J trimming: 4 bases; junction bases outside the gene matches: 9. The CDR3 covers 16 residues. The DNA of the CDR3 is TGTGCCAGCAGCTTAGTGTCGGGAGGGCCCGTGTACGAGCAGTACTTC. It translates to CASSLVSGGPVYEQYF.

This clonotype came up many times. The rearrangement links TRBV7-8 to TRBJ1-5; D remains unclear. Trimming took off 2 bases at V and 9 bases at J, with 11 bases between the two ends. The CDR3 loop spans 13 amino acids. CDR1 is SGHVS and CDR2 is FQNEAQ in the germline V gene. The CDR3 DNA reads as TGTGCCAGCAGCTTAAACGGTTTAGGGCCCCAGCATTTT. Protein product: CASSLNGLGPQHF.

The chain uses TRBV9 and TRBJ2-7, with D maybe TRBD1 (6 bases). V shed 4 bases and J shed 4 bases, with 15 bases lying between them. The CDR3 loop spans 14 amino acids. Germline CDR1 reads SGDLS; CDR2 reads YYNGEE. In DNA form, the CDR3 reads TGTGCCAGCAGCCTAGGACAGAGAGCTTACGAGCAGTACTTC. It codes for CASSLGQRAYEQYF.

This clonotype has at least ten counts. This chain connects TRBV27 to TRBJ2-7, with 7 bases fitting TRBD1. In germline, CDR1 is MNHEY, CDR2 SMNVEV (reference sequence). Unmatched junction bases numbered 6, after V lost 4 bases and J lost 3 bases. The CDR3 runs 14 residues. The CDR3: CASSSPGQIYEQYF. The DNA of the CDR3 is TGTGCCAGCAGTTCCCCGGGACAGATCTACGAGCAGTACTTC.

This clonotype has only a few counts. This rearrangement joins TRBV12-3 or TRBV12-4 to TRBJ2-7; TRBD1 matches at 9 bases. The CDR3 sequence is 15 residues long. With 4 bases clipped from V and 2 bases from J, the junction kept 6 bases outside the gene matches. The CDR3 DNA sequence: TGTGCCAGCAGTTCGGGACAGGGAGGCACCTACGAGCAGTACTTC. Its protein is CASSSGQGGTYEQYF.

This clonotype came up many times. This chain joins TRBV9 and TRBJ2-2; 10 nucleotides line up with TRBD2. The CDR3 has 17 residues. With V trimmed by 1 base and J by 2 bases, 5 bases remained unmatched. Germline-derived CDR1 and CDR2 are SGDLS and YYNGEE. CDR3 DNA sequence: TGTGCCAGCAGCGTATTCAGGACTAGCGGAAACACCGGGGAGCTGTTTTTT. This sequence encodes CASSVFRTSGNTGELFF.

The chain couples TRBV13 to TRBJ2-7, with TRBD2 identical over 8 bases. CDR1 PRHDT and CDR2 FYEKMQ come from the germline V gene (reference sequence). Unmatched junction bases numbered 7, after V lost 4 bases and J lost 2 bases. This CDR3 spans 15 amino acids. For the CDR3, the DNA is TGTGCCAGCAGCTGTCCTGGAGCGGGGGCCTACGAGCAGTACTTC. This encodes CASSCPGAGAYEQYF.

In its sample, this clonotype was seen many times. The chain combines TRBV6-5 with TRBJ2-7, with D possibly called TRBD1 or TRBD2 (7 bases each). The V end was cut by 2 bases, the J end by 4 bases, with 15 bases between. The germline CDR1 and CDR2 sequences are MNHEY and SVGAGI. The CDR3 extends over 15 amino acids. CDR3 protein: CASSYRQGGAYEQYF. CDR3 sequence (DNA): TGTGCCAGCAGTTACCGGCAGGGGGGGGCTTACGAGCAGTACTTC.

This clonotype was observed at least ten times. This sequence joins TRBV29-1 and TRBJ1-3; unclear D gene. In germline, CDR1 is SQVTM, CDR2 ANQGSEA. Between the trimmed V and J ends, which lost 2 bases and 1 base, there was a span of 0 bases. This CDR3 contains 11 residues. Written as DNA, the CDR3 is TGCAGCGTTGAATCTGGAAACACCATATATTTT. Amino acid sequence: CSVESGNTIYF.

This clonotype was counted ten times or more. The gene calls are TRBV27 and TRBJ2-7; maybe TRBD1 (6 bases). The germline V and J ends were trimmed by 6 bases and 6 bases, with 18 bases remaining between them. CDR1 MNHEY and CDR2 SMNVEV come from the germline V gene (reference sequence). The CDR3 is 14 amino acids. In nucleotides, the CDR3 is TGTGCCAGCAGCTCTCAGGGGTTCGGCGGCGAGCAGTACTTC. Its translation: CASSSQGFGGEQYF.

Note on this clonotype: A read error is possible here, since a much larger clone lies one base away. The CDR3: CASSSEDKGLAGVWQETQYF. The CDR3 DNA reads TGTGCCAGCAGCTCAGAAGATAAGGGACTAGCGGGAGTCTGGCAAGAGACCCAGTACTTC. The genes are TRBV7-2 and TRBJ2-5; 14 bases match TRBD2. V trimming: 4 bases; J trimming: 2 bases; junction bases outside the gene matches: 15. The CDR3 covers 20 residues. Germline assignment: CDR1 SGHTA and CDR2 FQGNSA.

V is TRBV7-2 and J is TRBJ2-1, with a weak D call TRBD1 (5 bases). Trimming removed 5 bases from V and 9 bases from J, with 11 bases in between. The germline V gene encodes CDR1 SGHTA and CDR2 FQGNSA. There are 12 residues in the CDR3. The CDR3: CASSLGAPEQFF. CDR3 in DNA: TGTGCCAGCAGCCTTGGGGCGCCTGAGCAGTTCTTC. The whole variable domain, remainder taken from reference TRBV7-2 and TRBJ2-1, is GAGVSQSPSNKVTEKGKDVELRCDPISGHTALYWYRQSLGQGLEFLIYFQGNSAPDKSGLPSDRFSAERTGGSVSTLTIQRTQQEDSAVYLCASSLGAPEQFFGPGTRLTVL.

This clonotype was seen at least ten times. This chain links TRBV7-9 with TRBJ1-5, with D uncertain. V lost 2 bases to trimming and J lost 2 bases, with 10 bases between them. The CDR3 consists of 15 residues. Germline values: CDR1 SEHNR, CDR2 FQNEAQ (reference sequence). CDR3 nucleotide sequence: TGTGCCAGCAGCTTATCAGGTTCGGGCAATCAGCCCCAGCATTTT. It is translated as CASSLSGSGNQPQHF.